The clone carrying this TCR beta chain turned up a few times. Antigen: not known. V gave up 2 bases and J gave up 2 bases, with 12 bases separating them. Germline V CDR1 and CDR2: MDHEN, SYDVKM. This CDR3 region has 15 residues. The sample comes from a study of response to subunit inactivated influenza vaccine. The study's findings and limits: Each seasonal influenza vaccination, the authors suggested, recruits few new T cells.

Via MiXCR, TCRdb re-called the RT-PCR reads, giving one row per CDR3 protein. This sample has about 700,000 distinct CDR3 sequences, with about 15% found just once. Sequencing was performed on PBMCs from blood, taken less than 15 days before vaccination. This chain links TRBV28 with TRBJ2-5; the D gene is possibly TRBD1 (5 bases). The TCR was taken from a man aged 45-65 years who received an inactivated influenza vaccine. The CDR3: CASSLRQGIQETQYF. The CDR3, as DNA: TGTGCCAGCAGTTTAAGGCAGGGTATACAAGAGACCCAGTACTTC. The variable domain in full, completed from reference TRBV28 and TRBJ2-5, reads DVKVTQSSRYLVKRTGEKVFLECVQDMDHENMFWYRQDPGLGLRLIYFSYDVKMKEKGDIPEGYSVSREKKERFSLILESASTNQTSMYLCASSLRQGIQETQYFGPGTRLLVL.